This T cell receptor (beta chain) was sequenced during a study of human T cells and chemical hapten exposure. Study context: The use of 2% DPC on approximately 2 cm by approximately 2 cm of upper inner arm skin constituted sensitization. Alopecia areata, totalis or universalis affected patients who were mostly female. Small differences in pooled library volume mainly drove the variation in TCR yields per sample.

This clonotype appeared many times. The antigen is not known. Documented time point: patch test 1, 2 weeks after DPC sensitization. Treatment noted: therapeutic diphenylcyclopropenone sensitization with weekly scalp DPC. TCRdb reanalysed the RACE reads using MiXCR and keeps one entry per CDR3 protein. The sample shows 50,000 or so distinct CDR3 sequences, around a tenth of them seen only once. General study points: No alteration of TCRs above 1 in 1000 frequency was seen with DPC sensitization.

The receptor's source is a woman between 45 and 65 years old with alopecia areata. Some clones in this sample may be carry-over from other donors' samples. The sample here was whole blood, taken in connection with sensitization to the hapten diphenylcyclopropenone (DPC).

CDR3 sequence (DNA): TGTGCCAGCAGCCGAGTACCGGGACCACGCTACGAGCAGTACTTC. Protein product: CASSRVPGPRYEQYF. The chain couples TRBV3-1 to TRBJ2-7; D may correspond to TRBD1 or TRBD2 (5 bases each). The CDR3 spans 15 residues. V was shortened by 4 bases and J by 3 bases, with 16 bases between the two germline ends. Germline lookup yields CDR1 LGHDT and CDR2 YNNKEL (reference sequence).